This T cell receptor beta chain was captured by sequencing in a study of blood T cell repertoires in COVID-19. This clone has a handful of counts. TCRdb's table, derived via immunoSEQ multiplex PCR, lists solely in-frame clones and lacks some. The data contain just over 300,000 clones, around 91% of them seen just once; the ten biggest clones take up around 9.5%. J lost 6 bases, V lost 6 bases, and 14 bases had no gene match. This CDR3 has 16 residues. Looked up from germline, CDR1 is LNHDA and CDR2 is SQIVND (reference sequence). Sample: PBMCs or T cells enriched from blood (not recorded which). This clonotype was sampled from a woman in her thirties or forties who had recovered from COVID-19. The chain uses TRBV19 and TRBJ2-3, with 8 bases fitting TRBD2. The CDR3 nucleotides are TGTGCCAGTAGAGGCCTAGCGGGCGTCTCACGGGATACGCAGTATTTT. It specifies CASRGLAGVSRDTQYF.